Sequencing of this TCR beta chain was carried out in a study of T cells expressing NK-cell markers. On the study more broadly: Sorted CD3+CD56+NKG2C+, CD3+CD56+NKG2C- and CD3+CD56-NKG2C+ T cells provided the TCR beta repertoires. Seven HCMV-seropositive donors and one seronegative donor made up the eight sequenced donors.

Reprocessing the 5' RACE reads, TCRdb reports a single entry for every CDR3 protein and omits DNA. The sample table sets out 350,000 to 500,000 distinct CDR3 sequences. Study results and limitations: As a fraction of CD8+ T cells, dominant NKG2C+ clonotypes reached roughly 1.0-7.5% in 5 to 7 donors. Uncertainty persisted over the HCMV specificity of expanded NKG2C+ T cell clones.

On this clonotype itself: Its specificity is unknown.

In germline, CDR1 is SGHRS, CDR2 YFSETQ. The CDR3 runs 18 residues. The receptor comes from a woman aged 18 to 75 in good health. Material: blood T cells: a sorted CD56 or NKG2C T cell subset, CD4+ or CD8+ T cells, or bulk PBMC T cells (not recorded which). This rearrangement joins TRBV5-1 to TRBJ2-7; TCRdb's D gene call, TRBD1, goes unchecked for lack of DNA. CDR3 sequence: CASTLSGTGGAGGSEQYF.